This TCR beta chain was recovered during a study of identifying expanded T cells in peripheral blood. Details on this clone: Its target is not known.

Healthy donors had no documented immune events, such as infections, while sampled. V lost 2 bases and J lost 10, with 6 bases in between. The germline CDR1 and CDR2 sequences are MNHEY and SMNVEV (reference sequence). The CDR3 is 11 amino acids. Overall study results and limits: Roughly two-week clone count variance significantly increased as total template count grew. Differentially abundant clones: roughly 1.2 between replicates, 16.4 at around 14 days, over 18 at four.

Clones were read by immunoSEQ multiplex PCR, and TCRdb kept only the in-frame ones, dropping some. The table shows 85,000 to 90,000 clones, with 75% to 90% occurring only once. The V and J genes are TRBV27 and TRBJ2-1; D possibly corresponds to TRBD1 (5 bases). The origin of this receptor is a person aged 18-70 years in good health. Sequenced material: blood. The CDR3 loop reads CASSLRGEQFF. The CDR3 DNA sequence: TGTGCCAGCAGTTTAAGGGGCGAGCAGTTCTTC.